This T cell receptor beta chain appears in the sequencing data of a study of blood T cells in healthy people across ages. Regarding this clonotype: Antigen specificity is unknown.

The trim removed 1 base at V and 4 bases at J, leaving 3 bases unmatched. The germline CDR1 and CDR2 sequences are LGHNA and YSLEER. The CDR3 spans 15 residues. The authors ran a second PCR of 7 to 11 cycles using a sample-barcoded 5' primer and a J-beta primer mix. One entry per CDR3 protein, called by TCRdb with MiXCR from the 5' RACE reads. The sample comprises roughly 1.4 million distinct CDR3 sequences, 59% of which are singletons, and over 5.5% rests with the top ten. Study-wide findings and caveats: With age, beta diversity per million T cells declined roughly linearly, significantly by 40.

J is TRBJ2-3 and V is TRBV4-3, with 9 bases matching TRBD2. The clonotype originates from a man aged 18 to 29 in good health. The sample consisted of blood. CDR3 bases: TGCGCCAGCAGCCAAGTTGCGGGGGGGCCAGATACGCAGTATTTT. It specifies CASSQVAGGPDTQYF.